Reported below is one TCR beta chain. This CDR3 has 17 residues. Germline V gives CDR1 SGHRS, CDR2 YFSETQ. The junction had 9 bases not matched to a gene; V was cut back by 1 base and J by 4 bases. The source of the sample is a study of blood T cell repertoires in COVID-19. Study-wide background: Specimens from acute and convalescent COVID-19 originated in the United States, Italy and Spain.

Assay: immunoSEQ multiplex PCR; the TCRdb copy retains only in-frame clones and omits some. The sample lists roughly 160,000 clones; almost 85% were seen once. Participants' own reports of clinical history determined their cohort assignment. Two consecutive negative NP/OP PCR tests, clearance, or resolved symptoms defined Cohort 3 recovery. Sequencing was done on a sample of PBMCs or T cells enriched from blood (not recorded which). This sequence joins TRBV5-1 and TRBJ1-3; 9 positions agree with TRBD1. This TCR was recovered from a man in his fifties or sixties who had recovered from COVID-19. The CDR3 reads CASSLTTGTGIGNTIYF. The CDR3 region has the DNA TGCGCCAGCAGCTTGACTACCGGGACAGGGATCGGAAACACCATATATTTT.